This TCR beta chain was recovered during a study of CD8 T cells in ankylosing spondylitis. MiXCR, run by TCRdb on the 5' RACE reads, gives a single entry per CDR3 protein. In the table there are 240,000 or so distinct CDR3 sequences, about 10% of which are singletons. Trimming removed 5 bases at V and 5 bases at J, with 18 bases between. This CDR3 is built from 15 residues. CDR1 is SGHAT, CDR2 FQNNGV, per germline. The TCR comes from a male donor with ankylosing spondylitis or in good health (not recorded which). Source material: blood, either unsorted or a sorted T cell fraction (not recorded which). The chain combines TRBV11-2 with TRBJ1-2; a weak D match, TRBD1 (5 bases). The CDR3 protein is CASSPFSLGGYGYTF. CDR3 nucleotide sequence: TGTGCCAGCAGCCCCTTCTCTCTTGGGGGGTATGGCTACACCTTC.